A single TCR beta chain is shown here with its context. Its antigen remains unknown. Some clones are missing from TCRdb's copy, which holds only in-frame ones; the method was immunoSEQ multiplex PCR. The repertoire holds about 150,000 clones, with 70% to 90% as singletons. This sample is part of a study of T cell responses to AZD1222 COVID-19 vaccine. CDR1 and CDR2 (germline): SGHDN, FVKESK. CDR3 length: 15 amino acids. With 1 base clipped from V and 0 bases from J, the junction kept 3 bases outside the gene matches. Study-level points and caveats: Repertoire samples came only from after the peak T cell response.

The J gene is TRBJ2-7, the V gene TRBV14; 7 bases agree with TRBD1. This clonotype originated in an adult who had recovered from COVID-19. This material consisted of peripheral blood, taken after recovery from COVID-19. CDR3 nucleotides: TGTGCCAGCAGCCAAGCCGGGACAGTCTCCTACGAGCAGTACTTC. It is translated as CASSQAGTVSYEQYF.